This TCR beta chain was found in a study of T cell changes during pregnancy in multiple sclerosis (dated by TCRdb to between 2017 and 2020). As for the study more broadly: The study examined how the T cell repertoire changed over the course of pregnancy in women with multiple sclerosis.

About this clone itself: What this receptor recognizes is not known. No qualities accompany the bases; no much larger clone lies one base away.

There are 16 amino acids in the CDR3, from cysteine to phenylalanine inclusive. Here the CDR3 DNA is all that survives: 48 bases in frame from base 1. The germline V gene (reference sequence) specifies GTSNPN as CDR1 and SVGIG as CDR2. For this chain, trimming is 3 bases at the V end and 4 bases at the J end, and the number of junction bases without a gene match is 12. Library preparation used the immunoSEQ multiplex PCR assay. Held by TCRdb, this immuneACCESS table contains in-frame sequences only and omits some clones. Under half of the omission traces to an unresolved V gene where checked; the cause of the rest is unknown. This sample lists more than 65,000 clones; 85% to 95% were detected once. The leading ten clones occupy 0.43% of the sample.

Rearrangement joined TRBV30 to TRBJ1-3; TRBD1 matches 7 bases in the middle. Material: CD4+ T cells from peripheral blood mononuclear cells, obtained before pregnancy. The clonotype originates from a female donor with multiple sclerosis, enrolled in a pregnancy study. For the CDR3, the sequence is CAWREPTGSFGNTIYF. The DNA sequence follows: TGTGCCTGGAGGGAACCGACAGGGTCTTTCGGAAACACCATATATTTT.